This TCR beta chain was sequenced in a study of beta chain features in type 1 diabetes. The length of the CDR3 is 14 residues. V shed 2 bases and J shed 5 bases, with 12 bases lying between them. Germline V lookup: CDR1 MNHEY, CDR2 SVGAGI. TCRB transcripts that were expressed got sequenced, as all of the isolated RNA had been reverse transcribed. TCRdb's table, derived via immunoSEQ multiplex PCR, lists solely in-frame clones and lacks some. The sample has approximately 330,000 clones; approximately 11% are singletons. This clone was recorded once. Sequencing used naive CD4+ T cells from blood. This receptor was identified in a woman between 25 and 40 years old in good health. The genes are TRBV6-5 and TRBJ2-5; D not certain. Here the CDR3 reads CASSYERKVETQYF. The CDR3 bases are TGTGCCAGCAGTTACGAGAGGAAGGTGGAGACCCAGTACTTC.